The source of this T cell receptor (beta chain) is a study of blood T cell repertoires in COVID-19. This CDR3 comprises 18 residues. Per the germline V gene, CDR1 is SEHNR and CDR2 is FQNEAQ (reference sequence). Trimming removed 5 bases from V and 0 bases from J, with 22 bases in between. Sequencing was performed with immunoSEQ multiplex PCR; in TCRdb, only in-frame clones are kept and a portion is missing. In the table there are some 130,000 clones, 81% of which are singletons. This chain uses TRBV7-9 with TRBJ2-5, with D maybe TRBD2 (6 bases). The TCR was taken from an older woman with active or convalescent COVID-19. The source material was peripheral blood. The CDR3 sequence is CASSPYGRLGTNQETQYF. As DNA, the CDR3 is TGTGCCAGCAGCCCATATGGGCGACTAGGGACCAACCAAGAGACCCAGTACTTC.